The 3 T cell receptor beta chains below were found in one sample sequenced in a study of T-cell memory formation after mild COVID-19. Each CDR3 protein gets one entry after TCRdb re-called the 5' RACE reads with MiXCR. The table has approximately 30,000 distinct CDR3 sequences, roughly 7.5% seen once. The sequenced sample was PBMCs or a T cell subset sorted from them (not recorded which). These receptors all stem from a man between 18 and 35 years old who had mild COVID-19 (a few samples of this study predate the infection). Cell type and time point are not known.

This clonotype was picked up many times. The chain joins TRBV20-1 to TRBJ2-5; D unclear. Deletions cut 5 bases from V and 3 bases from J, with 4 bases between. Germline values: CDR1 DFQATT, CDR2 SNEGSKA (reference sequence). This CDR3 has 10 residues. The CDR3 DNA follows: TGCAGTGCTTCCAAAGAGACCCAGTACTTC. Its protein is CSASKETQYF.

This clonotype was counted at least ten times. J is TRBJ1-5 and V is TRBV7-8; 9 bases agree with TRBD1. This CDR3 contains 16 residues. Losses at the gene ends were 0 bases for V and 6 bases for J; bases not matched to a gene: 6. Germline V gene sequence: CDR1 SGHVS, CDR2 FQNEAQ. Here the CDR3 reads CASSLAGQGLIQPQHF. The CDR3 region has the DNA TGTGCCAGCAGCTTAGCGGGACAGGGTCTCATTCAGCCCCAGCATTTT.

There are many counts of this clonotype. This chain connects TRBV24-1 to TRBJ2-2, with TRBD1 matching over 7 bases. Germline assignment: CDR1 KGHDR and CDR2 SFDVKD. The V gene end was trimmed by 0 bases and the J gene end by 3 bases; junction bases not matched to a gene: 0. The CDR3 has 15 amino acids. CDR3 amino acids: CATSDLDRDTGELFF. CDR3 coding DNA: TGTGCCACCAGTGATTTGGACAGGGACACCGGGGAGCTGTTTTTT.